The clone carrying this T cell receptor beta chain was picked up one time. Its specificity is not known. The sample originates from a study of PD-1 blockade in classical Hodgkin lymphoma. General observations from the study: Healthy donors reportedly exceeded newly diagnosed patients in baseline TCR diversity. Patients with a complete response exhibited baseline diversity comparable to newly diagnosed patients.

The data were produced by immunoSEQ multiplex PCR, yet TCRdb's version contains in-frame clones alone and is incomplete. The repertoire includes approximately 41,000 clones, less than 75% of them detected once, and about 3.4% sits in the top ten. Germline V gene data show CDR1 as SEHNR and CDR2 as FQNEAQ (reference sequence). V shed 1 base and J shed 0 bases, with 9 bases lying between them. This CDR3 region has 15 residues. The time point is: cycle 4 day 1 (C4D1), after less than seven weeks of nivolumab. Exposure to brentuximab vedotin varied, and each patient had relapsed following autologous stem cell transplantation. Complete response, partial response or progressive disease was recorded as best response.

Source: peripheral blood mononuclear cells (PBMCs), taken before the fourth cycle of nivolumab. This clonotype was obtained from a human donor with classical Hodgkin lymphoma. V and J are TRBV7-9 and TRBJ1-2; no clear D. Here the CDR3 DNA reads TGTGCCAGCAGCTTAGGGGTCAGTCCTAACTATGGCTACACCTTC. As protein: CASSLGVSPNYGYTF.